What follows is one T cell receptor (beta chain) and its context. Per the original data handling: It was from reference gene primer amplification that nucleated cell counts were estimated. Clones were sequenced by immunoSEQ multiplex PCR, and TCRdb holds only the in-frame ones, with some missing. V and J calls and clone size come straight from that table; D and trimming were deduced from the DNA. The profile shows about 28,000 clones, about 88% of them singletons. The ends lost 5 bases at V and 6 bases at J; junction bases unmatched: 7. The CDR3 runs to 15 residues. Germline values: CDR1 SGHVS, CDR2 FNYEAQ. This sample is drawn from a study of blood T cell repertoires in COVID-19.

This clonotype was sampled from a human donor with acute or convalescent COVID-19. The donor label of this sample is uncertain. Sequenced: peripheral blood. V and J are TRBV7-6 and TRBJ2-1; the match to TRBD2 covers 10 bases. CDR3 nucleotides: TGTGCCAGCAGCCGAGCGGGGGGGAGTTCCAATGAGCAGTTCTTC. Translating it yields CASSRAGGSSNEQFF.